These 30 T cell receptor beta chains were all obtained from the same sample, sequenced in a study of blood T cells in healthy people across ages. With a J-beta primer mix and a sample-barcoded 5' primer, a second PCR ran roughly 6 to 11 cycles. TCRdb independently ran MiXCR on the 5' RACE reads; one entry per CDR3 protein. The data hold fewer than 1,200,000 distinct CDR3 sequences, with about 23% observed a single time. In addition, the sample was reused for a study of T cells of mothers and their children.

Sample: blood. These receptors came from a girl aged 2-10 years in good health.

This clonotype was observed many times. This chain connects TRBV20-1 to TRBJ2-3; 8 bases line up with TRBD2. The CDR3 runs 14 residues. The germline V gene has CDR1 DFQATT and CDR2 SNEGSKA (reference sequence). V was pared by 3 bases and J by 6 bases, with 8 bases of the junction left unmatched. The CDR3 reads CSARGSGAGDTQYF. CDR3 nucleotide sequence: TGCAGTGCTAGGGGTAGCGGGGCCGGTGATACGCAGTATTTT.

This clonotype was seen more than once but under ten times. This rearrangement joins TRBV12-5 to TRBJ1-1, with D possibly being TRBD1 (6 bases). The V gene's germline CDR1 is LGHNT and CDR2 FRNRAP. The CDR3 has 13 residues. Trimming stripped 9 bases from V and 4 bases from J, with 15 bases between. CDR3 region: CASQGWCGTEAFF. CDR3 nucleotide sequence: TGTGCTAGCCAGGGGTGGTGCGGCACTGAAGCTTTCTTT. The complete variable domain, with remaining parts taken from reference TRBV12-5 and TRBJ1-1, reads DARVTQTPRHKVTEMGQEVTMRCQPILGHNTVFWYRQTMMQGLELLAYFRNRAPLDDSGMPKDRFSAEMPDATLATLKIQPSEPRDSAVYFCASQGWCGTEAFFGQGTRLTVV.

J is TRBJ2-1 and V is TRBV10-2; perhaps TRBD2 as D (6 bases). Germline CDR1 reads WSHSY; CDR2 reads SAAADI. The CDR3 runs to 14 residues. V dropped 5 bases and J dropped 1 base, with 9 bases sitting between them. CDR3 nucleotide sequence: TGCGCCAGCAGTAGGGACTTTTCCTACAATGAGCAGTTCTTC. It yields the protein CASSRDFSYNEQFF.

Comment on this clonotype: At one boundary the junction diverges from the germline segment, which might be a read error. CDR3 in amino acids: CTSSSPDNPYEQYF. The CDR3 coding sequence is TGTACCAGCAGTTCCCCCGACAACCCCTACGAGCAGTACTTC. The chain uses TRBV27 and TRBJ2-7, with no clear D. The germline gives CDR1 MNHEY, CDR2 SMNVEV (reference sequence). This CDR3 spans 14 amino acids.

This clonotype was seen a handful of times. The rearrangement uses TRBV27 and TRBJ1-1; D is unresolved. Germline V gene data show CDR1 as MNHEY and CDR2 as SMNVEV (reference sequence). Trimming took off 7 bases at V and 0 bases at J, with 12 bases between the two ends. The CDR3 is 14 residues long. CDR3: CASTGGLLNTEAFF. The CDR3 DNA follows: TGTGCCAGCACCGGCGGGTTATTGAACACTGAAGCTTTCTTT.

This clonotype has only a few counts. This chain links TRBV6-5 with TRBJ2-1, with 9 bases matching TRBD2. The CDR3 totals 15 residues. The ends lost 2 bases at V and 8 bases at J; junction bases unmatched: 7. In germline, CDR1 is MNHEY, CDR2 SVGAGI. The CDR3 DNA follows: TGTGCCAGCAGTTACCCAGGGACTAGCCACGATGAGCAGTTCTTC. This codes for CASSYPGTSHDEQFF.

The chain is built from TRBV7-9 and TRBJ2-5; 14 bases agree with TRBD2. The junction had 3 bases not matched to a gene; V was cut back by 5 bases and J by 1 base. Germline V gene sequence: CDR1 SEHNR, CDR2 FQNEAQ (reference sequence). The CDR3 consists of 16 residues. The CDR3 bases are TGTGCCAGCAGCACCGGACTAGCGGGAGGCCAAGAGACCCAGTACTTC. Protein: CASSTGLAGGQETQYF.

In DNA, the CDR3 is TGTGCCAGCAGTGAATTTAAGGGGACAGGGGTCGAGCAGTACTTC. Translating it yields CASSEFKGTGVEQYF. J is TRBJ2-7 and V is TRBV25-1; 10 nucleotides line up with TRBD1. V shed 1 base and J 6 bases; nucleotides not matched to a gene: 6. CDR3 size: 15 residues. Per germline, CDR1 MGHDK and CDR2 SYGVNS.

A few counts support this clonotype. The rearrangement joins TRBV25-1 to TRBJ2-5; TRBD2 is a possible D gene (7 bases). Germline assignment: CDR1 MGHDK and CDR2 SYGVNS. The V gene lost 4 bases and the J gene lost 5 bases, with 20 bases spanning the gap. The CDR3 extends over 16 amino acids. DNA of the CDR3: TGTGCCAGCAGTGGGGGACTAAGGGGGGAGGGGGAGACCCAGTACTTC. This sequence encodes CASSGGLRGEGETQYF.

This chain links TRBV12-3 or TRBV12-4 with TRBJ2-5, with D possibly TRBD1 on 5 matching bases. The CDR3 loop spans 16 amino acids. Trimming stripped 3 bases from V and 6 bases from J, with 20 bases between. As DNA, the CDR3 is TGTGCCAGCAGTTTTAACAATTACAAGATGGGGCAGACCCAGTACTTC. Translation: CASSFNNYKMGQTQYF.

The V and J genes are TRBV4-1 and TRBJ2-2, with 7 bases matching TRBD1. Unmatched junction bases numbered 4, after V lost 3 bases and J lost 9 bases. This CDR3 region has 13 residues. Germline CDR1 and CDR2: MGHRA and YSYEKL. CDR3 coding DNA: TGCGCCAGCAGCCATGGACAGGAACGGGAGCTGTTTTTT. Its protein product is CASSHGQERELFF.

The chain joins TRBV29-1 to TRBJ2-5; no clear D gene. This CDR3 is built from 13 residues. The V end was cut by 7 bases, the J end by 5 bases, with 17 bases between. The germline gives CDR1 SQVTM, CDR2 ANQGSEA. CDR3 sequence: CSAGRGGWETQYF. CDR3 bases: TGCAGCGCGGGCCGAGGCGGCTGGGAGACCCAGTACTTC.

CDR3 sequence (DNA): TGCGCCAGCAGCCAAGTCGGTATAGGTGGCTACACCTTC. It is translated as CASSQVGIGGYTF. The chain couples TRBV4-1 to TRBJ1-2; D call uncertain. V lost 1 base to trimming and J lost 7 bases, with 10 bases between them. Germline V gene lookup returns CDR1 MGHRA and CDR2 YSYEKL. The CDR3 covers 13 residues.

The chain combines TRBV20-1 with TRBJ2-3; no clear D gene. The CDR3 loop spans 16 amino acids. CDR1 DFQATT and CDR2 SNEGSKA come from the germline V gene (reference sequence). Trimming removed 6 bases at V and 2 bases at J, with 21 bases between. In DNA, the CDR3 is TGCAGTGCACCGACGGCCTTTCCGCTTTACACAGATACGCAGTATTTT. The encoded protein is CSAPTAFPLYTDTQYF.

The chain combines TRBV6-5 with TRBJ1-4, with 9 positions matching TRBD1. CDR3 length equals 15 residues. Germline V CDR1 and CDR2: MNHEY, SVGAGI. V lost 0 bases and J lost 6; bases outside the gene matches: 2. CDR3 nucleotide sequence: TGTGCCAGCAGTTACTCTTGGACAGGGGATGAAAAACTGTTTTTT. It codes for CASSYSWTGDEKLFF.

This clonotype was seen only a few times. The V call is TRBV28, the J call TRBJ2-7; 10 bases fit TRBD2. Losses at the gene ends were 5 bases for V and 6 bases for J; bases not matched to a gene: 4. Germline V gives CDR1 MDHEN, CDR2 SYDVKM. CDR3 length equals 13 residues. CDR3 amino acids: CASSSGRAPEQYF. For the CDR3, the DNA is TGTGCCAGCAGTAGCGGGAGGGCCCCCGAGCAGTACTTC.

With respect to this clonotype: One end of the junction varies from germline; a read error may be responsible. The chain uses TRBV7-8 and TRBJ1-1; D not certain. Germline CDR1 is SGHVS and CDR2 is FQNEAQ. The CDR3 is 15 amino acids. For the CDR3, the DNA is TGTGCCTGCAGCTTAGAAGGACCCTTGAACACTGAAGCTTTCTTT. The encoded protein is CACSLEGPLNTEAFF.

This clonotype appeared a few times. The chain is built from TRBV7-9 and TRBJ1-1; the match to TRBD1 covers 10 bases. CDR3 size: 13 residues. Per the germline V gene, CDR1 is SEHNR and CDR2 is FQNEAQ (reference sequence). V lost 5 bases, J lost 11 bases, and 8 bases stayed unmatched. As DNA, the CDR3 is TGTGCCAGCAGCCGACCGGGACAGGGGTCGGCTTTCTTT. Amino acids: CASSRPGQGSAFF.

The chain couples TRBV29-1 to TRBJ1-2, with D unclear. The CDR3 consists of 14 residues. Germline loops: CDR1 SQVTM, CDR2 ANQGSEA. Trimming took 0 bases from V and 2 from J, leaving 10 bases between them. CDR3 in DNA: TGCAGCGTTGAAGATCTTAGGGAAAACTATGGCTACACCTTC. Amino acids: CSVEDLRENYGYTF.

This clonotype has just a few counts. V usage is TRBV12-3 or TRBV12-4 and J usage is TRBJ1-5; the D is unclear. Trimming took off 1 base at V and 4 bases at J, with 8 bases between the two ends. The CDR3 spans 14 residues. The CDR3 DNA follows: TGTGCCAGCAGTTTAGTGCCAGTGAATCAGCCCCAGCATTTT. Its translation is CASSLVPVNQPQHF.

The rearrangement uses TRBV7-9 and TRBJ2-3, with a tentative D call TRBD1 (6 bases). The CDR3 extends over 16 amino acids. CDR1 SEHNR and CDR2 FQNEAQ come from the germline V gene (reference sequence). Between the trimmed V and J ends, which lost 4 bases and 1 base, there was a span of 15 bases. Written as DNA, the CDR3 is TGTGCCAGCAGCTCGCTCCCCAGGGGTGGCACAGATACGCAGTATTTT. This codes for CASSSLPRGGTDTQYF.

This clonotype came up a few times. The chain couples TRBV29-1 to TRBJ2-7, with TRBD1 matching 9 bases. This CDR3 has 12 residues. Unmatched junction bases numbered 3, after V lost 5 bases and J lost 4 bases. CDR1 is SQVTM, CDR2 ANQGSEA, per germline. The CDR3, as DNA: TGCAGCGTTCTACAGGGGGCATACGAGCAGTACTTC. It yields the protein CSVLQGAYEQYF.

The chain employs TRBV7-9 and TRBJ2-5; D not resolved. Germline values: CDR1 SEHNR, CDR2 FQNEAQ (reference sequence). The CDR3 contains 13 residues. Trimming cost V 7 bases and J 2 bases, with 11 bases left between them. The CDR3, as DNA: TGTGCCAGCAAGCAGTCATATCAAGAGACCCAGTACTTC. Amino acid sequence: CASKQSYQETQYF.

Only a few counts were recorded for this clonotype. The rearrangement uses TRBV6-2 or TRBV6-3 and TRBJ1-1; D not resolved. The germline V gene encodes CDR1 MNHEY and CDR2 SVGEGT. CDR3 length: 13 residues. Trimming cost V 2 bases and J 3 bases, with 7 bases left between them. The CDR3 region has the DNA TGTGCCAGCAGTTACCAGTCGGACACTGAAGCTTTCTTT. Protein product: CASSYQSDTEAFF.

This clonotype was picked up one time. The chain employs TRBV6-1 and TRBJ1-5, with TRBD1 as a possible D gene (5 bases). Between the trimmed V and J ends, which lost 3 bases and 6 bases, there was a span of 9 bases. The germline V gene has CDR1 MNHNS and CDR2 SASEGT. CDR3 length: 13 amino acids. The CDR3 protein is CASSDTGRQPQHF. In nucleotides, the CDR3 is TGTGCCAGCAGTGATACGGGGCGTCAGCCCCAGCATTTT.

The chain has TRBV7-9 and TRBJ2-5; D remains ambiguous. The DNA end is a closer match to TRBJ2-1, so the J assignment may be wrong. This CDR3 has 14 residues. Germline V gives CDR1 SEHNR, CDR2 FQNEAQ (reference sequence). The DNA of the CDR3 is TGTGCCAGCAGCTTAGACAGTTCAAACAATGAGCAGTTCTTC. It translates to CASSLDSSNNEQFF.

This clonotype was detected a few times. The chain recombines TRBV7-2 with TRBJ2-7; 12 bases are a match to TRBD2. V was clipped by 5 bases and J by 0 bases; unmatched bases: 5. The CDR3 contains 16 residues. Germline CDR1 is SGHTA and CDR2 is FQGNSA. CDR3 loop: CASSPGTSGPSYEQYF. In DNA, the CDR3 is TGTGCCAGCAGCCCGGGGACTAGCGGGCCCTCCTACGAGCAGTACTTC.

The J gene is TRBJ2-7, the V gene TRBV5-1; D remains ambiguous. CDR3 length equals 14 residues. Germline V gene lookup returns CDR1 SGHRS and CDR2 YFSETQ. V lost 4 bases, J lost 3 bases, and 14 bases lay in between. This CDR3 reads CASSLTTPHYEQYF. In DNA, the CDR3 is TGCGCCAGCAGCCTTACGACGCCCCACTACGAGCAGTACTTC.

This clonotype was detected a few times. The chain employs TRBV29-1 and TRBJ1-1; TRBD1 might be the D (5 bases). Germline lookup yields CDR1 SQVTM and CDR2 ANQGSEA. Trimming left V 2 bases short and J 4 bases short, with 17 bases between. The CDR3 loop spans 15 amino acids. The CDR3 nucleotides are TGCAGCGTTGAAAAGGCAACGACAGTTATCACTGAAGCTTTCTTT. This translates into CSVEKATTVITEAFF.

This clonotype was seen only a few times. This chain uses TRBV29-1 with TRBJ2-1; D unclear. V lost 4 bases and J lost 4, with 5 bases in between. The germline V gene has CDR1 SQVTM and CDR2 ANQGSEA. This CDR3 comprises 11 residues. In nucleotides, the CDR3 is TGCAGCGTTGTCCTTTACAATGAGCAGTTCTTC. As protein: CSVVLYNEQFF.